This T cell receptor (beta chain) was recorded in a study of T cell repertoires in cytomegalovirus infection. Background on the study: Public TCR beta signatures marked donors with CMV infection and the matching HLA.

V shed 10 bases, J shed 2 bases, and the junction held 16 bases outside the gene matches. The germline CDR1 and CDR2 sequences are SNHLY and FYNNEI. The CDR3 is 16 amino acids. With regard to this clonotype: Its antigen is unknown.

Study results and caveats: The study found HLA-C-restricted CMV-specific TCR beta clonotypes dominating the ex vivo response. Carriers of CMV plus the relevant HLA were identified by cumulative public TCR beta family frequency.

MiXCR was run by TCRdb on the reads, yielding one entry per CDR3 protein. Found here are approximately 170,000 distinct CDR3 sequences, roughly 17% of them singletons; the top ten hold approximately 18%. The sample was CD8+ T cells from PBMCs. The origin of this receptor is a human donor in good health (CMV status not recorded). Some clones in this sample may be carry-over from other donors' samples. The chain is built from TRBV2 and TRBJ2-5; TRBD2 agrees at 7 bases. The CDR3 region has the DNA TGTGCCATCATGGAGCCTAGCGGACTTGATCAAGAGACCCAGTACTTC. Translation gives CAIMEPSGLDQETQYF.